The 22 T cell receptor beta chains presented below share a single source sample, sequenced in a study of OX40 agonist ivuxolimab in advanced cancers. Libraries were prepared by immunoSEQ multiplex PCR; TCRdb keeps only in-frame clonotypes and omits some of them. The sample includes about 96,000 clones, about 84% of them seen just once. The sequencing used CD4+ or CD8+ T cells sorted from blood, collected in a trial of the OX40 agonist ivuxolimab. These receptors all come from an adult with an advanced solid tumor such as melanoma, head and neck, liver or kidney cancer.

V usage is TRBV18 and J usage is TRBJ2-1; 9 bases agree with TRBD2. V dropped 1 base and J dropped 6; count of bases not matched to a gene: 13. The CDR3 has 18 amino acids. Germline loops: CDR1 KGHSH, CDR2 LQKENI. CDR3 residues: CASSPQSVAGTSRNEQFF. DNA for the CDR3: TGTGCCAGCTCACCACAAAGCGTCGCGGGGACTAGCCGCAATGAGCAGTTCTTC. The full variable domain, in which reference TRBV18 and TRBJ2-1 provide the parts outside the CDR3, is NAGVMQNPRHLVRRRGQEARLRCSPMKGHSHVYWYRQLPEEGLKFMVYLQKENIIDESGMPKERFSAEFPKEGPSILRIQQVVRGDSAAYFCASSPQSVAGTSRNEQFFGPGTRLTVL.

This chain connects TRBV11-3 to TRBJ2-3, with TRBD2 matching 14 bases. With 1 base clipped from V and 6 bases from J, the junction kept 9 bases outside the gene matches. CDR1 is SGHNT and CDR2 is YENEEA in the germline V gene. The CDR3 totals 18 residues. The CDR3 reads CASSLGGTSGSLGDTQYF. CDR3 bases: TGTGCCAGCAGCTTAGGAGGGACTAGCGGGAGTCTCGGGGATACGCAGTATTTT.

Only a few counts were recorded for this clone. CDR3 region: CASSFSGGAIRETQYF. DNA for the CDR3: TGTGCCAGCAGCTTTAGCGGGGGGGCAATCCGAGAGACCCAGTACTTC. The rearrangement uses TRBV7-9 and TRBJ2-5, with 11 bases fitting TRBD2. Germline trimming cut 3 bases from V and 4 bases from J; bases unmatched to any gene: 7. The CDR3 loop spans 16 amino acids. CDR1 SEHNR and CDR2 FQNEAQ come from the germline V gene (reference sequence).

This rearrangement joins TRBV7-9 to TRBJ2-3; weak D call: TRBD2 (5 bases). Per the germline V gene, CDR1 is SEHNR and CDR2 is FQNEAQ (reference sequence). Trimming removed 5 bases at V and 0 bases at J, with 15 bases between. The CDR3 runs to 16 residues. CDR3 loop: CASSQMTTTSTDTQYF. CDR3 in DNA: TGTGCCAGCAGCCAGATGACTACCACCAGCACAGATACGCAGTATTTT.

V gene TRBV2 combines with J gene TRBJ2-3, with D perhaps assigned TRBD1 or TRBD2 (6 bases each). The V gene lost 7 bases and the J gene lost 3 bases, with 17 bases spanning the gap. The germline V gene has CDR1 SNHLY and CDR2 FYNNEI. The CDR3 consists of 15 residues. CDR3 protein: CASIQGGAQTDTQYF. The CDR3 DNA follows: TGTGCCAGCATACAGGGCGGGGCCCAGACAGATACGCAGTATTTT.

V and J are TRBV23-1 and TRBJ1-5, with unresolved D. TRBV23-1 is given ORF status, its function remaining uncertain. The CDR3 loop spans 16 amino acids. Trimming cost V 10 bases and J 0 bases, with 19 bases left between them. This chain's CDR3 is CAIPTPLDHSNQPQHF. In DNA, the CDR3 is TGCGCCATCCCCACCCCCTTGGACCATAGCAATCAGCCCCAGCATTTT.

The chain employs TRBV27 and TRBJ1-4, with D perhaps TRBD1 (5 bases). Trimming took off 3 bases at V and 5 bases at J, with 10 bases between the two ends. This CDR3 contains 14 residues. Germline-derived CDR1 and CDR2 are MNHEY and SMNVEV (reference sequence). The DNA of the CDR3 is TGTGCCAGCAGTTTTTTTGGGGCGAATGAAAAACTGTTTTTT. Its protein is CASSFFGANEKLFF.

The genes are TRBV6-5 and TRBJ1-2; no firm D call. The CDR3 spans 11 residues. Trimming left V 6 bases short and J 2 bases short, with 4 bases between. Germline assignment: CDR1 MNHEY and CDR2 SVGAGI. CDR3 nucleotide sequence: TGTGCCAGCAGGGAGAACTATGGCTACACCTTC. It specifies CASRENYGYTF.

This chain uses TRBV2 with TRBJ2-7; the match to TRBD1 covers 9 bases. CDR1 is SNHLY, CDR2 FYNNEI, per germline. The CDR3 totals 15 residues. The ends lost 5 bases at V and 0 bases at J; junction bases unmatched: 5. The CDR3 region has the DNA TGTGCCAGCAGTAACGGACAGGGGAGCTCCTACGAGCAGTACTTC. It yields the protein CASSNGQGSSYEQYF. Full variable domain (outside the CDR3, taken from reference TRBV2 and TRBJ2-7): EPEVTQTPSHQVTQMGQEVILRCVPISNHLYFYWYRQILGQKVEFLVSFYNNEISEKSEIFDDQFSVERPDGSNFTLKIRSTKLEDSAMYFCASSNGQGSSYEQYFGPGTRLTVT.

V usage is TRBV6-1 and J usage is TRBJ1-2, with D perhaps matching TRBD1 (5 bases). Per the germline V gene, CDR1 is MNHNS and CDR2 is SASEGT. CDR3 length: 16 residues. V lost 2 bases, J lost 6 bases, and 19 bases lay in between. The DNA for the CDR3 is TGTGCCAGCAGTGAAACGATGCCTAGGGGAACTAATGGCTACACCTTC. Its translation is CASSETMPRGTNGYTF.

In DNA, the CDR3 is TGTGCCAGTAGTATGGGTCGGCAAACCGAGCAGTACTTC. It yields the protein CASSMGRQTEQYF. The chain carries TRBV19 and TRBJ2-7, with no clear D. Germline V CDR1 and CDR2: LNHDA, SQIVND (reference sequence). This CDR3 is built from 13 residues. V gave up 3 bases and J gave up 6 bases, with 12 bases separating them.

V usage is TRBV5-6 and J usage is TRBJ2-4; the D gene is possibly TRBD1 (6 bases). The V end was cut by 3 bases, the J end by 2 bases, with 15 bases between. Per germline, CDR1 SGHDT and CDR2 YYEEEE. The CDR3 spans 16 residues. The CDR3 region is CASSSPGALSKNIQYF. CDR3 in DNA: TGTGCCAGCAGCTCTCCAGGGGCGCTGTCCAAAAACATTCAGTACTTC.

The rearrangement uses TRBV4-1 and TRBJ1-1; no definite D call. The CDR3 is 15 residues long. V lost 1 base and J lost 5, with 14 bases in between. Looked up from germline, CDR1 is MGHRA and CDR2 is YSYEKL. DNA of the CDR3: TGCGCCAGCAGCCAAGGATGGGGAGTGGATACTGAAGCTTTCTTT. It is translated as CASSQGWGVDTEAFF.

The genes are TRBV5-1 and TRBJ2-7; D possibly corresponds to TRBD2 (6 bases). V dropped 4 bases and J dropped 3 bases, with 14 bases sitting between them. In germline, CDR1 is SGHRS, CDR2 YFSETQ. CDR3 length: 14 residues. In DNA, the CDR3 is TGCGCCAGCAGCCCGGCCGGGGGTTTCTACGAGCAGTACTTC. Protein product: CASSPAGGFYEQYF.

The rearrangement joins TRBV19 to TRBJ2-7, with TRBD2 identical over 10 bases. The germline V gene has CDR1 LNHDA and CDR2 SQIVND (reference sequence). V lost 3 bases, J lost 1 base, and 6 bases stayed unmatched. The CDR3 consists of 16 residues. The CDR3 sequence: CASSILAGVRSYEQYF. DNA of the CDR3: TGTGCCAGTAGTATCCTAGCGGGAGTACGGTCCTACGAGCAGTACTTC.

The chain couples TRBV2 to TRBJ1-2, with a possible D match to TRBD1 (6 bases). Per the germline V gene, CDR1 is SNHLY and CDR2 is FYNNEI. CDR3 length: 13 amino acids. With 3 bases removed from V and 3 bases from J, the gap between germline ends came to 8 bases. The CDR3 nucleotides read TGTGCCAGCAGTGACAGGGGTCACTATGGCTACACCTTC. Amino acid sequence: CASSDRGHYGYTF.

This chain joins TRBV10-2 and TRBJ2-3; 11 positions match TRBD2. V lost 6 bases, J lost 2 bases, and 7 bases stayed unmatched. CDR1 and CDR2 from the germline V gene are WSHSY and SAAADI. The CDR3 consists of 16 residues. The CDR3 DNA reads as TGCGCCAGCAGCGAGACTAGCGGGACTGTCACAGATACGCAGTATTTT. As protein: CASSETSGTVTDTQYF.

The rearrangement joins TRBV6-6 to TRBJ2-7; D possibly corresponds to TRBD2 (6 bases). The CDR3 loop spans 12 amino acids. Trimming pared 6 bases from V and 5 bases from J, leaving 11 bases between. CDR1 is MNHNY and CDR2 is SVGAGI in the germline V gene (reference sequence). The CDR3 DNA follows: TGTGCCAGCAGCGGGGGTTGGAACGAGCAGTACTTC. Protein product: CASSGGWNEQYF.

This chain connects TRBV7-2 to TRBJ1-1; TRBD1 matches 7 bases. The CDR3 length is 14 residues. Germline V gene sequence: CDR1 SGHTA, CDR2 FQGNSA. The J segment lost 7 bases and the V segment lost 5 bases, leaving 10 bases of the junction unmatched. CDR3 coding DNA: TGTGCCAGCAGCCGCAGACAGGGTGTCGGTGAAGCTTTCTTT. It encodes CASSRRQGVGEAFF.

This clone was picked up one time. This chain uses TRBV2 with TRBJ1-2, with 10 bases fitting TRBD1. The CDR3 contains 14 residues. Trimming removed 1 base from V and 8 bases from J; junction bases left unmatched: 4. Germline V gene data show CDR1 as SNHLY and CDR2 as FYNNEI. The CDR3 spells CASSEGGQGLGYTF. CDR3 nucleotides: TGTGCCAGCAGTGAAGGGGGACAGGGGCTAGGCTACACCTTC.

This clone occurred a few times. V and J are TRBV7-9 and TRBJ1-2, with unresolved D. The CDR3 is made up of 12 amino acids. Per the germline V gene, CDR1 is SEHNR and CDR2 is FQNEAQ (reference sequence). Trimming stripped 1 base from V and 3 bases from J, with 3 bases between. CDR3 amino acids: CASSLVDYGYTF. The CDR3 bases are TGTGCCAGCAGCTTAGTGGACTATGGCTACACCTTC.

This chain connects TRBV5-1 to TRBJ1-1; no firm D call. The CDR3 is 14 residues long. The V and J ends lost 1 base and 0 bases respectively, with 7 bases between them. Germline CDR1 is SGHRS and CDR2 is YFSETQ. The CDR3 protein is CASSLMTLNTEAFF. Here the CDR3 DNA reads TGCGCCAGCAGCTTGATGACACTGAACACTGAAGCTTTCTTT.